This T cell receptor (beta chain) was identified in a study of T cells in women clearing cervical HPV infection. Study-wide background: Cases were women with histologically confirmed HPV16-related CIN3 or worse, including 2 invasive cancers.

The CDR3 covers 13 residues. Germline V CDR1 and CDR2: GTSNPN, SVGIG (reference sequence). V lost 5 bases and J 0 bases, leaving 8 bases between the germline ends. Overall study findings and caveats: Richness differences could reflect unmeasured T-cell content per sample.

With respect to this clone: The antigen is unknown. The missing CDR3 end, 3 residues past where the read stops, is filled in from the germline J gene.

Method: immunoSEQ multiplex PCR; TCRdb's copy keeps in-frame clones and lacks some. Across nearly 20,000 clones, the top ten clones capture approximately 3% of the sample. Sequenced sample: blood buffy coat. V is TRBV30 and J is TRBJ1-3; D call uncertain. The origin of this receptor is a woman between 18 and 70 years old with a cervical HPV16 infection that either progressed to CIN3+ or cleared (not recorded which). This chain's CDR3 is CAWAHSSGNTIYF. The sequenced CDR3 bases are TGTGCCTGGGCGCATTCCTCTGGAAACACC.